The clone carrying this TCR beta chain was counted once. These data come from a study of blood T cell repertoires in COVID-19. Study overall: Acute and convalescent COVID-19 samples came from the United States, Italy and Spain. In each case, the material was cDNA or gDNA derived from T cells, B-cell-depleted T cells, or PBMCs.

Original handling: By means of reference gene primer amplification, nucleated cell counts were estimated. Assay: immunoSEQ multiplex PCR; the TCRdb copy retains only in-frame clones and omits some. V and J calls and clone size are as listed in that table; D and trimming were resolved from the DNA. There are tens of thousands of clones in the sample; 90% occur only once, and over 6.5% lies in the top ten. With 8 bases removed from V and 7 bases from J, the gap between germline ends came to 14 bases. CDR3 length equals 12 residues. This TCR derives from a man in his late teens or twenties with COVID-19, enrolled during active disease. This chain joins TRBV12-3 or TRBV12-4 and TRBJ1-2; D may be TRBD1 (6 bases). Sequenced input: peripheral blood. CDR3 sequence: CASARGAGGYTF. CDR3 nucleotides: TGTGCCAGCGCCCGGGGGGCCGGTGGCTACACCTTC.